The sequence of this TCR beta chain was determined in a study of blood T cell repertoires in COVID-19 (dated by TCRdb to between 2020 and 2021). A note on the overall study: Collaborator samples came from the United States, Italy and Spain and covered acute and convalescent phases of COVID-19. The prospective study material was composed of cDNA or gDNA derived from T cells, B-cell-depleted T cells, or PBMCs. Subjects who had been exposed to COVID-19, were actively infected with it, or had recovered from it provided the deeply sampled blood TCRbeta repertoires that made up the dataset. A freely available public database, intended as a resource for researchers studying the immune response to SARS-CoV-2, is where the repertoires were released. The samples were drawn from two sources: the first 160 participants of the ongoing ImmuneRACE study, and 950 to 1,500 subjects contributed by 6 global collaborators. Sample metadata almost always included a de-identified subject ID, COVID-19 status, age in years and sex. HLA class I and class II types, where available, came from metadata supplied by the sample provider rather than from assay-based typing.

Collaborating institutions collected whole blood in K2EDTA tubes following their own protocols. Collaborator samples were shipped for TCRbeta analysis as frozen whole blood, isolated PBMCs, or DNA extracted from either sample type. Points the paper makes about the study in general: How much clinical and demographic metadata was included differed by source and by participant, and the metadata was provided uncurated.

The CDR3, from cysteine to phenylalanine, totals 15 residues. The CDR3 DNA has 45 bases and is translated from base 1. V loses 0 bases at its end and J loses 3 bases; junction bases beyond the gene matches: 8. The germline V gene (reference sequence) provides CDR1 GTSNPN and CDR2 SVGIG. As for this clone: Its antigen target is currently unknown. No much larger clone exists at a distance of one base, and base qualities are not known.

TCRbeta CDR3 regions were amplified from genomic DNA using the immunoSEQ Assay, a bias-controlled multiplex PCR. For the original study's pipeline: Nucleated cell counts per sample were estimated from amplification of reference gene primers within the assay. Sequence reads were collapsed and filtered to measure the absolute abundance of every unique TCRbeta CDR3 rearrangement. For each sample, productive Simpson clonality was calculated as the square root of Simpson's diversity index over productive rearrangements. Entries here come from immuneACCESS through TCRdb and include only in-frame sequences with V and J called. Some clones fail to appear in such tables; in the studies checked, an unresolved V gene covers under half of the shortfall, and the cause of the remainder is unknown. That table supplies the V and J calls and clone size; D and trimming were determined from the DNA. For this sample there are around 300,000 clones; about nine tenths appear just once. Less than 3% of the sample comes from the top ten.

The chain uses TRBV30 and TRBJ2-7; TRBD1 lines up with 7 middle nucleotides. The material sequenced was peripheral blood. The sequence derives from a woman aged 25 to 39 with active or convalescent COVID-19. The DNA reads TGTGCCTGGAGTGTACCTTGGCAGGGGGACTACGAGCAGTACTTC. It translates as CAWSVPWQGDYEQYF.